Reported below is one T cell receptor beta chain. Its antigen remains unidentified. Base qualities are not provided; no much larger clone lies one nucleotide away. Per the germline V gene (reference sequence), SEHNR is the CDR1 and FQNEAQ is the CDR2. The CDR3 measures 15 amino acids from cysteine to phenylalanine. The retained sequence is limited to the CDR3, 45 bases, with the frame set at the first base. Deletion took 5 bases off V and 1 base off J, with a span of 13 bases between the germline ends. The sample belongs to a study of shared clonotypes between healthy human individuals (dated by TCRdb to the early 2020s). General notes on the study: The cohort included three men and a couple of women between 18 and 49 years of age. Each donor's leukapheresis produced roughly between roughly 0.85 and 9.5 billion PBMCs. For each donor, three plates each were used for CD4 naive and CD4 memory, two plates were used for CD8 naive, and one plate was used for CD8 memory. To increase sequencing depth and limit assay-specific biases, different laboratories used diverse techniques to prepare libraries and sequence TCR repertoires. The study deeply sequenced blood TCR repertoires of about 5 healthy adults to estimate repertoire size and the extent of clonotype sharing between individuals.

What the study reported, not specific to this receptor: Roughly 5% of naive CD4, around 3.6% of naive CD8, about 2.4% of memory CD4, and approximately 0.39% of memory CD8 clonotypes were shared across several donors. The genetic and exposure-history diversity represented was limited by the small number of donors. Naive subsets generally had larger estimated clonotype richness than memory subsets. Pairwise subsampling indicated that sequencing depth was expected to affect the degree of clonotype sharing among donors. Rarefaction of sorted-subset datasets indicated incomplete sequencing despite the large sequencing depth. Sampling was limited to blood, and TCR repertoires in tissue likely differ from TCR repertoires in blood. Higher generation probabilities were observed for clonotypes shared by all four sorted-subset donors than for non-shared clonotypes.

The donors were healthy, HIV-negative adults with no recently reported acute infections or vaccinations. Only Caucasian adults living in Nashville, Tennessee, USA were represented among the donors. CD4+ T cells were enriched through magnetic negative selection, after which naive cells were positively selected on CD45RA and the remaining negative fraction served as the memory subset. Blood was collected by leukapheresis, and PBMCs were isolated by Ficoll-Histopaque density gradient centrifugation and then cryopreserved in liquid nitrogen vapor phase. Analytical flow cytometry was used to check the purity and quantity of each magnetically sorted T cell population. From each sorted fraction, genomic DNA was isolated and quantified by UV absorbance on a Nanodrop 2000c. TCR CDR3 regions were amplified from genomic DNA by multiplex PCR using the deep immunoSEQ assay. Extracted genomic DNA from each cell subset was spread evenly across all wells of several immunoSEQ 96-well plates, with each plate serving as a replicate. For sorted subsets, about 200 ng genomic DNA, equal to tens of thousands of T cell genomes, was loaded into each replicate PCR. Purified libraries were measured with a Qubit 3.0 fluorometer, size-checked on a Bioanalyzer 2100, and measured again with the KAPA Library Quantification kit. A separate single-read 150-cycle Illumina NextSeq 550 flow cell was used to sequence each immunoSEQ 96-well plate. In the authors' own workflow: Because only junctional sequences without quality scores were contained in the immunoSEQ output, filtering matching that applied to full-length reads could not be performed. To assign V/J genes and CDR3, sequences were annotated using PyIR, a Python wrapper for IgBLAST v1.9, with IMGT germline references. Reads with weak V/J assignments (E-value above 1e-6), missing CDR3, stop codons, out-of-frame junctions, or ambiguous translated residues were removed. V3J clonotypes were defined by identical inferred V gene, J gene, and CDR3 amino acid sequence. To compute the percentage overlap between repertoires, the number of shared unique clonotypes was divided by the size of the smaller repertoire. Repertoire richness was assessed with RTK rarefaction, the Chao1 estimator, and Recon v2.1 estimates of unobserved clonotypes. Generation probabilities for all TCRbeta clonotypes obtained by the gDNA method from a handful of donors were computed using OLGA. TCRdb took over this immuneACCESS table, retaining in-frame rearrangements with V and J assigned. Such tables are incomplete; in checked studies, under half of the missing clones stem from an unresolved V gene, and the remainder is unexplained. V, J and clone size are those of that table, while D and trimming were read from the DNA. The sample profile shows more than 1.2 million clones; approximately 98.5% of them were found once. Of the sample, over 0.3% falls within the top ten clones.

Sequenced material: naive CD4+ T cells sorted from blood. The cell subset or site label on this specimen signifies: CD45RA+ positively selected. The chain employs TRBV7-9 and TRBJ2-3, with a weak D call of TRBD1 (5 bases match). The receptor's source is a man aged 25 to 40 in good health. The bases are TGTGCCAGCAGCGGTAGGGGATCCGGCACAGATACGCAGTATTTT. Translated, it reads CASSGRGSGTDTQYF.